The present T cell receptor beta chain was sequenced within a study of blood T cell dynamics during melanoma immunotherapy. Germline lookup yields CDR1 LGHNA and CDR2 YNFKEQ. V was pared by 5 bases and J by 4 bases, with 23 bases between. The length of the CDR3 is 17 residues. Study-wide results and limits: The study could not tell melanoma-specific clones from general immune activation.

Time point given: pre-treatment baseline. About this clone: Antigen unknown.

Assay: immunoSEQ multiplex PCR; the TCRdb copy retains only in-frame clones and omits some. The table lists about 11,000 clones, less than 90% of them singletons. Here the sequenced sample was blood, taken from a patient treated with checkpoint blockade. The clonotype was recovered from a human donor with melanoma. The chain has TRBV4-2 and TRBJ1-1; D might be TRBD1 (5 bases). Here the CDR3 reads CASSLEGRRSGITEAFF. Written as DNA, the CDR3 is TGTGCCAGCAGCTTAGAGGGGCGGAGGTCAGGGATCACTGAAGCTTTCTTT.